This passage covers 25 T cell receptor beta chains from one sample sequenced in a study of shared clonotypes between healthy human individuals (dated by TCRdb to the early 2020s). CD8 naive samples were obtained by positive selection for CCR7 among CD45RO-negative cells, yielding a CD45RA+CCR7+ population from which TemRA cells were excluded. The protocol used for the library was the immunoSEQ multiplex PCR assay. The table was pulled from immuneACCESS by TCRdb, which kept in-frame rearrangements only. Such tables lose some clones; where checked, under half of the loss comes from unresolved V genes, and the rest has no known cause. Recorded for this sample are around 2.1 million clones; about 93% of them occurred a single time. Of the sample, around 1.7% is held by the ten largest clones. Specimen: naive CD8+ T cells from PBMCs. The cell subset or site label, read with the paper, signifies: CD45RA+CCR7+. Every receptor here comes from a man between 18 and 29 years old in good health. Some clones in this sample may be carry-over from other donors' samples.

J is TRBJ2-2 and V is TRBV11-3; no firm D call. CDR3 length equals 14 residues. Trimming left V 5 bases short and J 4 bases short, with 11 bases between. Germline-derived CDR1 and CDR2 are SGHNT and YENEEA. DNA for the CDR3: TGTGCCAGCAGCCCCCGGGCTGGCACCGGGGAGCTGTTTTTT. It encodes CASSPRAGTGELFF.

This sequence joins TRBV27 and TRBJ2-7, with D perhaps matching TRBD2 (5 bases). The V end was cut by 6 bases, the J end by 5 bases, with 20 bases between. CDR1 and CDR2 from the germline V gene are MNHEY and SMNVEV (reference sequence). The CDR3 is made up of 15 amino acids. CDR3 in DNA: TGTGCCAGCAGCCCAACAACCGGACTTCTACACGAGCAGTACTTC. Translation: CASSPTTGLLHEQYF.

V usage is TRBV7-9 and J usage is TRBJ2-7, with 7 bases matching TRBD1. Germline loops: CDR1 SEHNR, CDR2 FQNEAQ (reference sequence). The CDR3 has 18 amino acids. J gave up 3 bases and V 3 bases, and 17 bases lay outside the gene matches. As DNA, the CDR3 is TGTGCCAGCAGCTTGTCTGGTAGTTACGGGACAGAAAGCTACGAGCAGTACTTC. Translated: CASSLSGSYGTESYEQYF.

This clone was counted a few times. The chain uses TRBV19 and TRBJ1-5, with 9 bases fitting TRBD1. Germline assignment: CDR1 LNHDA and CDR2 SQIVND (reference sequence). V lost 5 bases to trimming and J lost 3 bases; unmatched junction nucleotides: 5. The CDR3 consists of 15 residues. The CDR3 here is CASSARDRDNQPQHF. The CDR3 nucleotides read TGTGCCAGTAGTGCTCGGGACAGGGACAATCAGCCCCAGCATTTT.

V gene TRBV7-9 combines with J gene TRBJ1-1; D remains unclear. V was pared by 1 base and J by 7 bases, with 10 bases between. This CDR3 has 13 amino acids. CDR1 is SEHNR, CDR2 FQNEAQ, per germline (reference sequence). CDR3 sequence: CASSLGAAREAFF. The CDR3 DNA follows: TGTGCCAGCAGCTTAGGGGCAGCCCGTGAAGCTTTCTTT. Complete variable domain (other parts from reference TRBV7-9 and TRBJ1-1): DTGVSQNPRHKITKRGQNVTFRCDPISEHNRLYWYRQTLGQGPEFLTYFQNEAQLEKSRLLSDRFSAERPKGSFSTLEIQRTEQGDSAMYLCASSLGAAREAFFGQGTRLTVV.

The chain employs TRBV27 and TRBJ2-1; 7 bases map to TRBD2. The germline V gene encodes CDR1 MNHEY and CDR2 SMNVEV (reference sequence). V lost 4 bases and J lost 6; bases outside the gene matches: 15. The CDR3 is 17 amino acids. The CDR3 protein is CASSSSVPGTTSNEQFF. The CDR3 DNA sequence: TGTGCCAGCAGTTCCTCAGTGCCCGGGACTACCAGCAATGAGCAGTTCTTC.

This chain connects TRBV4-1 to TRBJ2-3; no firm D call. This CDR3 region has 13 residues. Germline CDR1 and CDR2: MGHRA and YSYEKL. V shed 8 bases and J shed 2 bases, with 11 bases lying between them. CDR3: CASYSMNTDTQYF. CDR3 coding DNA: TGCGCCAGCTATAGTATGAACACAGATACGCAGTATTTT.

J is TRBJ1-3 and V is TRBV7-6; the match to TRBD1 covers 7 bases. The CDR3 contains 15 residues. V lost 5 bases and J lost 4; bases outside the gene matches: 8. Germline lookup yields CDR1 SGHVS and CDR2 FNYEAQ. CDR3 sequence (DNA): TGTGCCAGCAGCCTTCTACAGGGGCCCGGAAACACCATATATTTT. Translation gives CASSLLQGPGNTIYF.

The chain recombines TRBV11-3 with TRBJ2-2; D could derive from TRBD1 or TRBD2 (6 bases each). This CDR3 has 14 residues. Germline V gene lookup returns CDR1 SGHNT and CDR2 YENEEA. V was cut by 5 bases and J by 6 bases, with 13 bases left in between. The CDR3 sequence: CASSGDRGAGELFF. The CDR3 bases are TGTGCCAGCAGCGGGGATAGGGGGGCCGGGGAGCTGTTTTTT.

The chain carries TRBV11-2 and TRBJ2-4, with D unclear. This CDR3 has 14 amino acids. The V and J ends lost 1 base and 0 bases respectively, with 4 bases between them. Germline V gives CDR1 SGHAT, CDR2 FQNNGV. The CDR3, as DNA: TGTGCCAGCAGCTTAGCTCTAGCCAAAAACATTCAGTACTTC. This gives the protein CASSLALAKNIQYF.

The CDR3 sequence is CASSFRQGALYGYTF. Here the CDR3 DNA reads TGTGCCAGCAGTTTTAGACAGGGGGCCCTATATGGCTACACCTTC. V usage is TRBV27 and J usage is TRBJ1-2; 10 bases fit TRBD1. V shed 3 bases and J 5 bases; nucleotides not matched to a gene: 6. CDR3 size: 15 residues. Germline values: CDR1 MNHEY, CDR2 SMNVEV (reference sequence).

This chain connects TRBV28 to TRBJ1-2; 7 bases match TRBD1. The V gene end was trimmed by 5 bases and the J gene end by 8 bases; junction bases not matched to a gene: 11. CDR1 and CDR2 from the germline V gene are MDHEN and SYDVKM. The CDR3 is made up of 14 amino acids. The CDR3 region has the DNA TGTGCCAGCAGTGGGGGGACAGCGGTGGGCGGCTACACCTTC. Its protein is CASSGGTAVGGYTF.

The V call is TRBV9, the J call TRBJ1-2; perhaps TRBD1 as D (6 bases). CDR3 length: 17 amino acids. V dropped 1 base and J dropped 4 bases, with 20 bases sitting between them. The germline CDR1 and CDR2 sequences are SGDLS and YYNGEE. CDR3 region: CASSVTQGLLSSYGYTF. The CDR3 DNA reads as TGTGCCAGCAGCGTAACACAGGGCCTTCTAAGTTCCTATGGCTACACCTTC.

On this clone: The same CDR3 arises from other DNA sequences in this sample as well. The chain has TRBV13 and TRBJ2-1; D uncertain. The germline gives CDR1 PRHDT, CDR2 FYEKMQ (reference sequence). The CDR3 runs 14 residues. V was clipped by 3 bases and J by 0 bases, with 6 bases between them. The CDR3 loop is CASSLGRSYNEQFF. The CDR3 DNA follows: TGTGCCAGCAGCTTGGGCCGCTCCTACAATGAGCAGTTCTTC.

The rearrangement links TRBV7-8 to TRBJ1-3; maybe TRBD1 (5 bases). CDR1 and CDR2 (germline): SGHVS, FQNEAQ. Trimming removed 6 bases from V and 6 bases from J, with 21 bases in between. This CDR3 is built from 16 residues. The CDR3 sequence is CASSPPLAGMTNTIYF. CDR3 coding DNA: TGTGCCAGCAGTCCACCACTCGCAGGGATGACAAACACCATATATTTT. Variable domain in full (rest from reference TRBV7-8 and TRBJ1-3): GAGVSQSPRYKVAKRGQDVALRCDPISGHVSLFWYQQALGQGPEFLTYFQNEAQLDKSGLPSDRFFAERPEGSVSTLKIQRTQQEDSAVYLCASSPPLAGMTNTIYFGEGSWLTVV.

The chain recombines TRBV5-1 with TRBJ1-4; D unresolved. The CDR3 contains 12 residues. The V and J ends lost 4 bases and 8 bases respectively, with 9 bases between them. The V gene's germline CDR1 is SGHRS and CDR2 YFSETQ. CDR3 bases: TGCGCCAGCAGCCCTGACAACGAAAAACTGTTTTTT. It translates to CASSPDNEKLFF.

The V and J genes are TRBV27 and TRBJ1-1; D is unresolved. V shed 2 bases and J shed 9 bases, with 16 bases lying between them. CDR3 length equals 14 residues. Germline V gene lookup returns CDR1 MNHEY and CDR2 SMNVEV (reference sequence). In DNA form, the CDR3 reads TGTGCCAGCAGTTTAAGTAGGACGGCACAACAAGCTTTCTTT. Its translation: CASSLSRTAQQAFF.

This clone was seen once. The V gene is TRBV4-2, the J gene TRBJ2-6, with 13 bases aligning to TRBD2. The J segment lost 3 bases and the V segment lost 1 base, leaving 15 bases of the junction unmatched. Germline CDR1 reads LGHNA; CDR2 reads YNFKEQ. The CDR3 consists of 22 residues. CDR3 DNA: TGTGCCAGCAGCCAAGGCGGACTAGCGGGAGAAGAAGCTCTGTATGGGGCCAACGTCCTGACTTTC. This gives the protein CASSQGGLAGEEALYGANVLTF.

The V call is TRBV4-3, the J call TRBJ2-5; D is ambiguous. Germline V gene lookup returns CDR1 LGHNA and CDR2 YSLEER. This CDR3 has 14 residues. Trimming took 2 bases from V and 0 from J, leaving 7 bases between them. CDR3: CASSQTRYQETQYF. The CDR3 DNA follows: TGCGCCAGCAGCCAAACGAGGTACCAAGAGACCCAGTACTTC.

V is TRBV27 and J is TRBJ2-1; D is perhaps TRBD2 (5 bases). The V gene's germline CDR1 is MNHEY and CDR2 SMNVEV (reference sequence). CDR3 length equals 15 residues. The V end was cut by 6 bases, the J end by 4 bases, with 16 bases between. Here the CDR3 reads CASSYSYEGYNEQFF. In DNA form, the CDR3 reads TGTGCCAGCAGCTATAGCTACGAGGGATACAATGAGCAGTTCTTC.

The chain combines TRBV5-1 with TRBJ1-4; D unresolved. This CDR3 region has 15 residues. The germline gives CDR1 SGHRS, CDR2 YFSETQ. With 4 bases removed from V and 1 base from J, the gap between germline ends came to 11 bases. CDR3 sequence: CASSTSRETNEKLFF. The CDR3 DNA sequence: TGCGCCAGCAGCACATCCCGCGAAACTAATGAAAAACTGTTTTTT.

This clone was found once. The genes are TRBV7-9 and TRBJ2-5; 8 nucleotides line up with TRBD2. CDR3 size: 15 residues. Germline V gives CDR1 SEHNR, CDR2 FQNEAQ (reference sequence). Trimming at V came to 5 bases and at J to 4 bases, leaving 9 bases not matched to a gene. The CDR3 DNA follows: TGTGCCAGCAGCAGTAGTAGCGGGAAGGGAGAGACCCAGTACTTC. This encodes CASSSSSGKGETQYF.

The chain employs TRBV7-3 and TRBJ2-7, with D tentatively TRBD1 (5 bases). The CDR3 is made up of 14 amino acids. The germline V gene has CDR1 SGHTA and CDR2 FQGTGA. Deletions cut 5 bases from V and 1 base from J, with 12 bases between. CDR3 protein: CASSADTGSYEQYF. CDR3 nucleotides: TGTGCCAGCAGCGCGGACACCGGATCCTACGAGCAGTACTTC.

The chain uses TRBV28 and TRBJ1-2; 9 bases are shared with TRBD1. Germline-derived CDR1 and CDR2 are MDHEN and SYDVKM. V shed 3 bases and J 4 bases; nucleotides not matched to a gene: 12. The CDR3 runs to 17 residues. The CDR3 bases are TGTGCCAGCAGTTTCCAGGAATCCGGGACAGGGTCCTATGGCTACACCTTC. Translation: CASSFQESGTGSYGYTF.

A single count supports this clone. At one boundary the junction diverges from the germline segment, which might be a read error. This sample includes further DNA sequences coding for the same CDR3. The chain recombines TRBV11-2 with TRBJ1-4; D is unclear. Germline CDR1 reads SGHAT; CDR2 reads FQNNGV. This CDR3 is 15 amino acids long. This CDR3 reads CASSRSRAPNEKLFF. Here the CDR3 DNA reads TGTGCCAGCAGCCGTAGCCGGGCCCCTAATGAAAAGCTGTTTTTT.